This T cell receptor beta chain stems from a study of blood T cell repertoires in COVID-19. Study details: The study drew acute and convalescent COVID-19 samples from the United States, Italy and Spain. T cells, B-cell-depleted T cells, or PBMCs supplied cDNA or gDNA.

Germline trimming cut 4 bases from V and 3 bases from J; bases unmatched to any gene: 4. Germline CDR1 is MNHEY and CDR2 is SMNVEV (reference sequence). The CDR3 has 14 residues. Original analysis: Reference gene primer amplification gave estimated nucleated cell counts. Using immunoSEQ multiplex PCR, the repertoire was profiled, and TCRdb retains in-frame clones only, with some absent. V and J calls and clone size are copied from that table; D and trimming were computed from the DNA. Of around 190,000 clones in the sample, roughly 91% were seen once. The specimen sequenced was peripheral blood. The rearrangement joins TRBV27 to TRBJ2-7, with 9 positions matching TRBD1. The clonotype comes from a human donor in a cohort sampled during active COVID-19. The DNA for the CDR3 is TGTGCCAGCAGTTCAGGACAGGGGTACTACGAGCAGTACTTC. Translated, it gives CASSSGQGYYEQYF.